Presented here are 14 T cell receptor beta chains from one specimen sequenced in a study of CXCR3-negative and CXCR3-positive naive CD8 T cells. General study results and limits: Hydrophobicity was higher for TRB CDR3s found in CXCR3-positive naive cells than in CXCR3-negative naive cells.

No antigen has been assigned to these receptors. Via 5' RACE with UMI labels, TRB cDNA libraries were prepared. Following a re-call of the 5' RACE reads, TCRdb has one entry per CDR3 protein and lacks DNA. Here the sample table reports over 100,000 distinct CDR3 sequences. Material for sequencing was naive CXCR3+ CD8+ T cells from blood. Indicated subset: CD45RO-CCR7+CD27+CD95- naive CD8+ T cells expressing CXCR3 (TNR3+). The receptor set was obtained from a human donor in good health. Some clones in this sample may be carry-over from other donors' samples.

The chain is built from TRBV7-8 and TRBJ2-3; TCRdb calls TRBD1, which cannot be checked without DNA. There are 17 residues in the CDR3. From germline, CDR1 is SGHVS and CDR2 FQNEAQ. The CDR3 sequence is CASSAPTGGLIADTQYF.

V usage is TRBV12-3 or TRBV12-4 and J usage is TRBJ2-7. CDR3 length: 11 residues. The CDR3 loop reads CASSLDYEQYF.

This chain joins TRBV4-3 and TRBJ2-7; TCRdb's assignment of TRBD2 cannot be checked, as there is no DNA. Germline CDR1 reads LGHNA; CDR2 reads YSLEER. The length of the CDR3 is 15 residues. CDR3 region: CASSPGSGGHYEQYF.

V and J are TRBV24-1 and TRBJ2-2; checking the TCRdb D call of TRBD1 is not possible without DNA. Looked up from germline, CDR1 is KGHDR and CDR2 is SFDVKD. The CDR3 loop spans 16 amino acids. Here the CDR3 reads CATSDKERGITGELFF.

The genes are TRBV6-6 and TRBJ2-5; checking the TCRdb D call of TRBD2 is not possible without DNA. Germline loops: CDR1 MNHNY, CDR2 SVGAGI (reference sequence). The CDR3 loop spans 16 amino acids. The CDR3 loop reads CASTYGPSGRQETQYF.

V gene TRBV4-3 combines with J gene TRBJ2-3; the D gene TCRdb calls, TRBD1, cannot be checked with no DNA. This CDR3 has 18 amino acids. Germline V gives CDR1 LGHNA, CDR2 YSLEER. The CDR3 region is CASSQDRDRGTSTDTQYF.

V is TRBV29-1 and J is TRBJ2-7; TCRdb designates TRBD1, a call that cannot be tested without DNA. This CDR3 has 12 residues. Germline lookup yields CDR1 SQVTM and CDR2 ANQGSEA. CDR3 sequence reads: CSVRTEAYEQYF.

The gene calls are TRBV6-5 and TRBJ2-7. Germline CDR1 is MNHEY and CDR2 is SVGAGI. This CDR3 spans 12 amino acids. CDR3 in amino acids: CASGMSGYEQYF.

This chain links TRBV6-1 with TRBJ2-1; checking the TCRdb D call of TRBD2 is not possible without DNA. The V gene's germline CDR1 is MNHNS and CDR2 SASEGT. The CDR3 sequence is 18 residues long. The CDR3 loop reads CASSEAKMSGGPPQGQFF.

The chain carries TRBV7-9 and TRBJ1-3; TCRdb gives TRBD1 as the D gene, but with no DNA this cannot be confirmed. CDR1 is SEHNR, CDR2 FQNEAQ, per germline (reference sequence). This CDR3 contains 15 residues. CDR3 sequence: CASIHEGYSGNTIYF.

The V and J genes are TRBV29-1 and TRBJ2-2. From germline, CDR1 is SQVTM and CDR2 ANQGSEA. The CDR3 contains 13 residues. The CDR3 here is CSVDSPYTGELFF.

The chain employs TRBV7-9 and TRBJ2-7; TCRdb calls TRBD2, which cannot be checked without DNA. Germline CDR1 is SEHNR and CDR2 is FQNEAQ (reference sequence). The CDR3 totals 13 residues. The chain's CDR3 is CASSETLAREQYF.

V usage is TRBV28 and J usage is TRBJ2-1; absent DNA, TCRdb's TRBD1 call cannot be checked. The CDR3 spans 17 residues. Germline V CDR1 and CDR2: MDHEN, SYDVKM. The CDR3 loop reads CASSSPKAGASYNEQFF.

The genes are TRBV7-9 and TRBJ2-7; the D call of TRBD1 rests on TCRdb alone, since no DNA is present to check it. Per the germline V gene, CDR1 is SEHNR and CDR2 is FQNEAQ (reference sequence). The CDR3 covers 15 residues. Here the CDR3 reads CASSLARGQVPEQYF. Looking up the rest from reference TRBV7-9 and TRBJ2-7 gives the full variable domain: DTGVSQNPRHKITKRGQNVTFRCDPISEHNRLYWYRQTLGQGPEFLTYFQNEAQLEKSRLLSDRFSAERPKGSFSTLEIQRTEQGDSAMYLCASSLARGQVPEQYFGPGTRLTVT.